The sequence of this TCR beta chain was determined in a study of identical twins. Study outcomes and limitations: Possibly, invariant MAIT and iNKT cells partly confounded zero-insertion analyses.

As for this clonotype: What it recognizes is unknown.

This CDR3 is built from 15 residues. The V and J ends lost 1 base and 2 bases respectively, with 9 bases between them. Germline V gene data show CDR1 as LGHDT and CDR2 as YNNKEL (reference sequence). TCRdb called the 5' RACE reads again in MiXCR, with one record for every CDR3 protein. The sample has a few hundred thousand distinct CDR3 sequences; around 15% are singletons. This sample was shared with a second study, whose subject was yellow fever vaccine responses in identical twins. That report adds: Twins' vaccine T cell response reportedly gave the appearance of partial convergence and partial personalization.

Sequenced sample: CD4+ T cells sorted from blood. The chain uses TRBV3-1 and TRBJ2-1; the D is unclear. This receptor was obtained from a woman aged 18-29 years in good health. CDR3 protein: CASSQAIGTYNEQFF. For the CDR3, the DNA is TGTGCCAGCAGCCAAGCGATAGGGACCTACAATGAGCAGTTCTTC.